This TCR beta chain came from a study of shared clonotypes between healthy human individuals. About the research overall: Each donor's CD4 naive and CD4 memory cells filled three plates apiece, CD8 naive two, and CD8 memory one.

The assay was immunoSEQ multiplex PCR, and TCRdb's table has in-frame clones only and misses some. The sample records some 2,100,000 clones, about 92% being singletons. Concerning this clone itself: The target antigen is unknown.

Naive CD8 cells comprised CD45RO-negative, CCR7-positively selected cells, excluding terminally differentiated effector memory CD45RA+ cells. Every donor was a Caucasian adult from Nashville, Tennessee. V lost 3 bases and J lost 6; bases outside the gene matches: 7. Germline-derived CDR1 and CDR2 are LNHNV and YYDKDF (reference sequence). The length of the CDR3 is 14 residues. Findings and limits, study-wide: The donor pool, a small one, limited the genetic and exposure-history diversity represented. Memory subsets had estimated richness that was generally smaller than that of naive subsets.

Sequencing was performed on naive CD8+ T cells from PBMCs. The TCR comes from a man aged 18 to 29 in good health. Some clones in this sample may be carry-over from other donors' samples. This sequence joins TRBV15 and TRBJ1-1; 7 bases map to TRBD1. CDR3 coding DNA: TGTGCCACCAGCAGCACCCCTAGGGGGCCTGAAGCTTTCTTT. It yields the protein CATSSTPRGPEAFF.